These T cell receptor beta chains were read from a single sample in a study of neurological immune-mediated disorders. TCRdb processed the 5' RACE reads anew with MiXCR; each CDR3 protein has one entry. The table includes about 31,000 distinct CDR3 sequences, approximately 4% detected once. The sample comprised CD4+ T cells from blood. The receptors here all came from a woman in her forties in good health. The CDR3 runs from the conserved cysteine through the conserved F or W. The D gene is left open where the match is weak. Some rows mark clone size as missing; the rest say once, few, many or name a class of expanded clone.

CDR3aa,CDR3nt,abundance,v_gene,d_gene,j_gene
CASSLISGRGEAFF,TGTGCCAGCAGCTTAATTTCGGGTCGCGGGGAAGCTTTCTTT,many,TRBV7-2,NA,TRBJ1-1
CASSQEARAGGSGVNEQFF,TGTGCCAGCAGCCAAGAGGCGCGAGCGGGGGGCTCCGGTGTCAATGAGCAGTTCTTC,NA,TRBV4-2,TRBD2,TRBJ2-1
CASSSTGRYYEQYF,TGCGCCAGCAGCTCGACAGGGAGGTACTACGAGCAGTACTTC,many,TRBV5-1,NA,TRBJ2-7
CASSWGPRVTEAFF,TGCGCCAGCAGCTGGGGGCCGCGGGTCACTGAAGCTTTCTTT,many,TRBV5-1,NA,TRBJ1-1
CSAEGQGGYNEQFF,TGCAGTGCTGAGGGACAGGGGGGATACAATGAGCAGTTCTTC,many,TRBV20-1,TRBD1,TRBJ2-1
CASSPSSTGGTGELFF,TGCGCCAGCAGCCCCTCTTCGACAGGGGGGACCGGGGAGCTGTTTTTT,many,TRBV5-1,TRBD1,TRBJ2-2
CASSYGIWGRSYNEQFF,TGTGCCAGCAGTTACGGGATCTGGGGCCGTTCTTACAATGAGCAGTTCTTC,NA,TRBV6-2/TRBV6-3,NA,TRBJ2-1
CASSRGADIQYF,TGTGCCAGCTCACGGGGAGCCGACATTCAGTACTTC,many,TRBV18,NA,TRBJ2-4
CASTRGTDTQYF,TGCGCCAGCACCAGGGGCACAGATACGCAGTATTTT,many,TRBV5-1,NA,TRBJ2-3
CSVPQGGRTGVNTEAFF,TGCAGCGTTCCCCAGGGGGGACGAACCGGCGTGAACACTGAAGCTTTCTTT,many,TRBV29-1,TRBD1,TRBJ1-1
CASSFSRSDEQFF,TGTGCCAGCAGCTTCTCCCGGTCTGATGAGCAGTTCTTC,many,TRBV7-8,NA,TRBJ2-1
CASKGVYTGELFF,TGTGCCAGTAAGGGGGTATACACCGGGGAGCTGTTTTTT,many,TRBV14,NA,TRBJ2-2
CAINRDGASPDTQYF,TGTGCCATCAACCGAGACGGCGCAAGCCCAGATACGCAGTATTTT,many,TRBV10-3,NA,TRBJ2-3
CASSLGIGTSGSLSSEQYF,TGTGCCAGCAGTTTGGGAATTGGGACTAGCGGGAGTCTTAGCTCCGAGCAGTACTTC,medium-sized,TRBV27,TRBD2,TRBJ2-7
CASSPGGGYEQYF,TGCGCCAGCAGCCCTGGTGGGGGATACGAGCAGTACTTC,many,TRBV5-1,NA,TRBJ2-7
CASSELRSDQPQHF,TGTGCCAGCAGTGAATTGAGAAGCGACCAGCCCCAGCATTTT,many,TRBV25-1,NA,TRBJ1-5
CASSLAGLAAVEQYF,TGTGCCAGCAGCTTAGCGGGACTAGCTGCGGTAGAGCAGTACTTC,many,TRBV7-8,TRBD2,TRBJ2-7
CSAGWFWRGDRTDTQYF,TGCAGTGCTGGGTGGTTCTGGCGGGGGGATCGCACAGATACGCAGTATTTT,many,TRBV20-1,TRBD2,TRBJ2-3
CAISDYDSAANSPLHF,TGTGCCATCAGTGATTATGACTCAGCGGCAAATTCACCCCTCCACTTT,many,TRBV10-3,NA,TRBJ1-6
CSARDSRSYEQYF,TGCAGTGCTAGAGATTCCCGGTCCTACGAGCAGTACTTC,many,TRBV20-1,NA,TRBJ2-7
CASSSRFHTGTGGPYEQYF,TGTGCCAGCAGTTCCCGATTCCATACCGGGACAGGGGGCCCCTACGAGCAGTACTTC,many,TRBV28,TRBD1,TRBJ2-7
CATSRDLGEQYF,TGTGCCACCAGCAGAGATCTGGGGGAGCAGTACTTC,many,TRBV15,NA,TRBJ2-7
CASSPVAGYNEQFF,TGTGCCAGCAGCCCTGTCGCGGGATACAATGAGCAGTTCTTC,many,TRBV11-2,NA,TRBJ2-1
CASSLSGSGGETQYF,TGTGCCAGCAGCCTTAGTGGTAGCGGAGGAGAGACCCAGTACTTC,many,TRBV4-2,NA,TRBJ2-5